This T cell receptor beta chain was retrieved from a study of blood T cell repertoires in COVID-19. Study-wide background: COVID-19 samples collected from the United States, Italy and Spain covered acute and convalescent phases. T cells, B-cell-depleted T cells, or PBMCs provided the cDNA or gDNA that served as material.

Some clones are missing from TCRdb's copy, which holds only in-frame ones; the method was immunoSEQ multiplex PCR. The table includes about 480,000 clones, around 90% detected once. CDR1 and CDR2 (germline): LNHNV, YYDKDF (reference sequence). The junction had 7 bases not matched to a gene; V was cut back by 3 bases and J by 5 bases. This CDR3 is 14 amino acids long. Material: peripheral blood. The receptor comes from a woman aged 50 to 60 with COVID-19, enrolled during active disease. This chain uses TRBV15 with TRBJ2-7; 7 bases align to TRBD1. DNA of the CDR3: TGTGCCACCAGCAGGGGCCGTACAGGGGACGAGCAGTACTTC. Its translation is CATSRGRTGDEQYF.